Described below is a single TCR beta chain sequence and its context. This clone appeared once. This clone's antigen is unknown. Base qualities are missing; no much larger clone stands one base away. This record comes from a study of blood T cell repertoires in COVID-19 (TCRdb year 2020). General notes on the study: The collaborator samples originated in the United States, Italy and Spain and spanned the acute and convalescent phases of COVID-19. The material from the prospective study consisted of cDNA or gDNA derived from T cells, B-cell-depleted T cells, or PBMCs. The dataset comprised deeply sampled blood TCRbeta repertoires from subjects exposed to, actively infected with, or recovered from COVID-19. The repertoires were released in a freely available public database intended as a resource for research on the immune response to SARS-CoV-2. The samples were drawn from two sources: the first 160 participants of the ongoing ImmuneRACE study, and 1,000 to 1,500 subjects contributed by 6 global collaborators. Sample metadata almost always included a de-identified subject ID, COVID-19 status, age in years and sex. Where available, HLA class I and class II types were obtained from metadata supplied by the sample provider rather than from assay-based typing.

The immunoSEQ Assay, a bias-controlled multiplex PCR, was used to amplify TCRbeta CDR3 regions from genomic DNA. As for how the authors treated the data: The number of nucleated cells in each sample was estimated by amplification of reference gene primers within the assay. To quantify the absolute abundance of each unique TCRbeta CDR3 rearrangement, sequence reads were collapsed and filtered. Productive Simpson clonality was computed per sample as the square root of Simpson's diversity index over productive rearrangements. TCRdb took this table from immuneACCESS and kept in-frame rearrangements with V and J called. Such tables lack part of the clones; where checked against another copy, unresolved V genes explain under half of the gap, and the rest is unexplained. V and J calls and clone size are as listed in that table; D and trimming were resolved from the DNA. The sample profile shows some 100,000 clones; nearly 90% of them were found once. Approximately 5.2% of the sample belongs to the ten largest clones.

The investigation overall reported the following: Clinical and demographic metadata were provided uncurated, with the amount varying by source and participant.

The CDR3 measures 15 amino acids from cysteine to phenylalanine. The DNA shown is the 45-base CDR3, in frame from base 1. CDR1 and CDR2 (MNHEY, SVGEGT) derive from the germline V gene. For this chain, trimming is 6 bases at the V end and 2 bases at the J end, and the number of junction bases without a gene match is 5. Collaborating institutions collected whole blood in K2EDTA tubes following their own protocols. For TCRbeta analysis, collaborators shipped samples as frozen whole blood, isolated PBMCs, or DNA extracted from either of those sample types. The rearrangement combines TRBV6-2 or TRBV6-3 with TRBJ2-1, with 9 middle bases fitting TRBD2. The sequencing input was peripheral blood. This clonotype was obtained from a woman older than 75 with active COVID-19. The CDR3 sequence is CASSVSGSPYNEQFF. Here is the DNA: TGTGCCAGCAGCGTTAGCGGGAGCCCCTACAATGAGCAGTTCTTC.